A selection of T cell receptor beta chains follows, all from one sample in a study of tumour-infiltrating T cells in Burkitt lymphoma. The assay was immunoSEQ multiplex PCR, and TCRdb's table has in-frame clones only and misses some. The sample has about 230 clones; 89% are singletons. Sequenced sample: tumor tissue. Source of these receptors: a human donor with Burkitt lymphoma. The CDR3 runs from the conserved cysteine through the conserved F or W. Fields, in order: clone size, J gene, D gene, V gene, CDR3 protein, CDR3 DNA. D genes are given only for firm matches. Where a row states a size, it is once, few, many or the class of an expanded clone; other rows omit it.

>-|TRBJ2-7|-|TRBV9
CASAPEDRRPYEQYF
TGTGCCAGCGCCCCCGAAGACCGACGGCCCTATGAGCAGTACTTC
>-|TRBJ2-5|TRBD2|TRBV5-6
CASSSSSSGRIHETQYF
TGTGCCAGCAGCTCCTCCTCTAGCGGGAGGATCCACGAGACCCAGTACTTC
>once|TRBJ2-3|-|TRBV6-1
CASRLADTQYF
TGTGCCAGCAGACTCGCTGATACGCAGTATTTT
>-|TRBJ2-3|TRBD2|TRBV30
CAWEREDVDTQYF
TGTGCCTGGGAGCGGGAGGATGTAGATACGCAGTATTTT
>-|TRBJ2-7|-|TRBV7-8
CASSSPGGSRTYEQYF
TGTGCCAGCAGCTCCCCTGGAGGGTCCAGGACCTACGAGCAGTACTTC
>-|TRBJ2-3|-|TRBV5-1
CASRKEGLHYSTDTQYF
TGCGCCAGCAGAAAAGAAGGACTCCACTATAGCACAGATACGCAGTATTTT
>once|TRBJ2-3|TRBD2|TRBV5-1
CASSSYSTSGTSTDTQYF
TGCGCCAGCAGCAGCTACTCGACTAGCGGGACTAGCACAGATACGCAGTATTTT
>-|TRBJ1-2|-|TRBV5-6
CASSFRGGYTF
TGTGCCAGCAGCTTTAGGGGGGGCTACACCTTC
>-|TRBJ2-1|TRBD1|TRBV29-1
CSVEETGGNEQFF
TGCAGCGTTGAGGAGACAGGGGGCAATGAGCAGTTCTTC
>-|TRBJ1-2|-|TRBV4-2
CASSVRSKGKTYGYTF
TGTGCCAGCAGCGTAAGGTCCAAAGGAAAGACCTATGGCTACACCTTC
>-|TRBJ2-5|-|TRBV27
CASRLEGSSLGTQYF
TGTGCCAGCAGACTGGAGGGCTCCAGCCTCGGGACCCAGTACTTC
>-|TRBJ2-3|-|TRBV19
CASSIGPDTQYF
TGTGCCAGTAGTATAGGGCCAGATACGCAGTATTTT
>-|TRBJ1-3|TRBD1|TRBV7-9
CASSLNRQGLIYF
TGTGCCAGCAGCTTAAACCGACAGGGGCTCATATATTTT
>once|TRBJ1-4|TRBD1|TRBV6-1
CASSDPGTGYEKLFF
TGTGCCAGCAGTGATCCCGGGACAGGGTATGAAAAACTGTTTTTT
>-|TRBJ1-6|-|TRBV30
CAWSPGYGSYNSPLHF
TGTGCCTGGAGTCCAGGGTATGGGTCCTATAATTCACCCCTCCACTTT
>-|TRBJ1-3|-|TRBV5-4
CASSLFSSGNTIYF
TGTGCCAGCAGCTTATTCAGCTCTGGAAACACCATATATTTT
>-|TRBJ2-5|TRBD1|TRBV5-6
CASSSVDRGETQYF
TGTGCCAGCAGCTCCGTAGACAGGGGAGAGACCCAGTACTTC
>few|TRBJ2-1|-|TRBV27
CASAVWVYNEQFF
TGTGCCAGCGCCGTTTGGGTCTACAATGAGCAGTTCTTC
>-|TRBJ2-7|-|TRBV4-1
CASSPGSDPGYEQYF
TGCGCCAGCAGCCCGGGGTCCGATCCAGGGTACGAGCAGTACTTC
>-|TRBJ2-7|-|TRBV7-9
CASSPPGHSNEQYF
TGTGCCAGCAGTCCCCCGGGACACAGCAACGAGCAGTACTTC
>-|TRBJ2-3|-|TRBV5-1
CASKGGPGMGTDTQYF
TGCGCCAGCAAAGGCGGTCCAGGGATGGGCACAGATACGCAGTATTTT
>-|TRBJ1-1|-|TRBV19
CASRGPNTEAFF
TGTGCCAGTAGAGGGCCGAACACTGAAGCTTTCTTT
>-|TRBJ2-5|-|TRBV11-3
CASSRRDQETQYF
TGTGCCAGCAGCCGTCGGGACCAAGAGACCCAGTACTTC
>few|TRBJ1-1|-|TRBV5-6
CASSPSSGTEAFF
TGTGCCAGCAGCCCCTCAAGTGGAACTGAAGCTTTCTTT
>-|TRBJ2-7|-|TRBV27
CASSSRQAKLYEQYF
TGTGCCAGCAGTTCCCGCCAGGCGAAACTCTACGAGCAGTACTTC
>-|TRBJ1-2|TRBD1|TRBV5-4
CASSPRTGNYGYTF
TGTGCCAGCAGCCCGCGGACAGGGAACTATGGCTACACCTTC
>-|TRBJ2-3|-|TRBV4-1
CASSQVRSTDTQYF
TGCGCCAGCAGCCAAGTGAGAAGCACAGATACGCAGTATTTT
>-|TRBJ2-6|-|TRBV9
CASSARTGANVLTF
TGTGCCAGCAGCGCACGGACTGGGGCCAACGTCCTGACTTTC
>-|TRBJ2-7|TRBD1|TRBV27
CASSLAAGGYEQYF
TGTGCCAGCAGTTTAGCGGCAGGGGGCTACGAGCAGTACTTC
>-|TRBJ2-7|TRBD2|TRBV5-4
CASSRGAGTEQYF
TGTGCCAGCAGCCGGGGAGCGGGAACCGAACAGTACTTC
>-|TRBJ1-1|-|TRBV30
CAWRESTGEAFF
TGTGCCTGGAGAGAGTCCACAGGGGAAGCTTTCTTT
>once|TRBJ2-7|TRBD2|TRBV27
CASSRTSGLAYEQYF
TGTGCCAGCAGTAGAACTAGCGGCCTCGCCTACGAGCAGTACTTC
>-|TRBJ1-5|TRBD1|TRBV30
CAWTSGTGHQPQHF
TGTGCCTGGACGTCCGGGACAGGGCATCAGCCCCAGCATTTT
>-|TRBJ2-7|-|TRBV29-1
CSVEDKGYEQYF
TGCAGCGTTGAAGATAAGGGCTACGAGCAGTACTTC
>-|TRBJ1-1|-|TRBV6-1
CASTLNTEAFF
TGTGCCAGCACCTTAAACACTGAAGCTTTCTTT
>-|TRBJ1-2|TRBD1|TRBV5-1
CASSDGTGGPGYTF
TGCGCCAGCAGCGATGGGACAGGGGGTCCTGGCTACACCTTC
>-|TRBJ2-2|-|TRBV5-1
CASSLFIADHTNTGELFF
TGCGCCAGCAGCTTGTTTATAGCGGATCACACGAACACCGGGGAGCTGTTTTTT
>-|TRBJ2-3|TRBD2|TRBV7-9
CASSDYGVLAASTDTQYF
TGTGCCAGCAGCGACTACGGGGTGCTAGCGGCTAGCACAGATACGCAGTATTTT
>once|TRBJ1-2|-|TRBV9
CASSVDQNPRGYTF
TGTGCCAGCAGCGTAGACCAAAATCCCCGAGGCTACACCTTC
>once|TRBJ2-6|-|TRBV4-2
CASSGAGKVQSRANVLTF
TGTGCCAGCAGCGGTGCAGGCAAAGTACAAAGTCGGGCCAACGTCCTGACTTTC
>-|TRBJ2-5|-|TRBV30
CAWSAAQGIQETQYF
TGTGCCTGGAGTGCAGCCCAGGGAATCCAAGAGACCCAGTACTTC
>-|TRBJ2-5|-|TRBV20-1
CSARQEETQYF
TGCAGTGCTAGACAGGAAGAGACCCAGTACTTC
>-|TRBJ1-3|-|TRBV15
CATSRVSRRSGNTIYF
TGTGCCACCAGCAGAGTAAGCCGTCGCTCTGGAAACACCATATATTTT
>once|TRBJ1-6|TRBD1|TRBV29-1
CSVFWEGAQGSPLHF
TGCAGCGTTTTCTGGGAGGGGGCGCAAGGGTCACCCCTCCACTTT
>-|TRBJ2-1|-|TRBV5-1
CASSVNYNEQFF
TGCGCCAGCAGCGTCAACTACAATGAGCAGTTCTTC
>-|TRBJ1-1|-|TRBV7-8
CASSLLRGFNTEAFF
TGTGCCAGCAGCTTATTGCGGGGGTTCAACACTGAAGCTTTCTTT